These 25 T cell receptor beta chains were sequenced from one sample in a study of CD8+CD57+ T cells in acquired aplastic anemia. Genomic DNA served as template for TCR beta VDJ and CDR3 profiling. TCRdb called the reads again in MiXCR, with one record for every CDR3 protein. The table includes more than 250,000 distinct CDR3 sequences, around 60% detected once. The material sequenced was sorted CD4+, CD8+, or CD8+CD57+ T cells (not recorded which) from PBMCs. These receptor sequences come from a human donor with severe aplastic anemia or a healthy control (not recorded which).

This chain joins TRBV20-1 and TRBJ1-4, with D tentatively TRBD1 (6 bases). The CDR3 is 15 amino acids. V lost 0 bases and J lost 7, with 15 bases in between. Germline CDR1 and CDR2: DFQATT and SNEGSKA (reference sequence). This CDR3 is CSARDEGGRIEKLFF. The CDR3 bases are TGCAGTGCTAGAGATGAGGGGGGGCGGATTGAAAAACTGTTTTTT.

The table lists this clonotype with a few counts. This sequence joins TRBV7-2 and TRBJ2-3, with D hard to call. The CDR3 consists of 15 residues. Germline V gene lookup returns CDR1 SGHTA and CDR2 FQGNSA. Trimming cost V 1 base and J 1 base, with 9 bases left between them. The CDR3 DNA sequence: TGTGCCAGCAGCTTAGGGACGCCTCGCACAGATACGCAGTATTTT. As protein: CASSLGTPRTDTQYF.

This chain connects TRBV6-5 to TRBJ1-1; D is ambiguous. The CDR3 sequence is 12 residues long. Germline V gene sequence: CDR1 MNHEY, CDR2 SVGAGI. Trimming pared 5 bases from V and 5 bases from J, leaving 9 bases between. CDR3 protein: CASSALGTEAFF. The CDR3 DNA follows: TGTGCCAGCAGTGCCCTTGGGACTGAAGCTTTCTTT.

V is TRBV2 and J is TRBJ2-7, with D possibly TRBD2 on 7 matching bases. CDR3 length equals 16 residues. Trimming cost V 0 bases and J 2 bases, with 14 bases left between them. Germline CDR1 reads SNHLY; CDR2 reads FYNNEI. CDR3 sequence (DNA): TGTGCCAGCAGTGAAGCCGGGGGGCAATCTACCTACGAGCAGTACTTC. It yields the protein CASSEAGGQSTYEQYF.

This clonotype was seen ten or more times. The chain has TRBV9 and TRBJ1-2; TRBD1 is a possible D gene (5 bases). The CDR3 totals 14 residues. The V gene's germline CDR1 is SGDLS and CDR2 YYNGEE. V was clipped by 0 bases and J by 7 bases, with 13 bases between them. The CDR3 region is CASSVDLGVPGYTF. CDR3 coding DNA: TGTGCCAGCAGCGTAGATCTAGGGGTTCCTGGCTACACCTTC.

This chain connects TRBV10-1 to TRBJ1-2; weak D call: TRBD1 (6 bases). The V end lost 6 bases, the J end lost 14 bases, and 25 bases lay between the germline ends. The CDR3 sequence is 14 residues long. CDR1 and CDR2 (germline): WNHNN, SYGVQD (reference sequence). The CDR3 protein is CASREGVLGTERTF. DNA of the CDR3: TGCGCCAGCAGGGAGGGGGTCCTTGGGACCGAACGTACCTTC.

This clonotype was counted many times. The gene calls are TRBV24-1 and TRBJ2-5, with 11 bases fitting TRBD1. The CDR3 is 15 residues long. V dropped 3 bases and J dropped 5; count of bases not matched to a gene: 4. CDR1 KGHDR and CDR2 SFDVKD come from the germline V gene. The CDR3 sequence is CATSDPGQGAETQYF. For the CDR3, the DNA is TGTGCCACCAGTGATCCTGGACAGGGGGCTGAGACCCAGTACTTC.

The V call is TRBV10-3, the J call TRBJ1-2; perhaps TRBD1 as D (5 bases). Trimming pared 5 bases from V and 1 base from J, leaving 14 bases between. The germline gives CDR1 ENHRY, CDR2 SYGVKD. The CDR3 is 15 residues long. CDR3 amino acids: CAISHGQRLNYGYTF. DNA for the CDR3: TGTGCCATCAGTCACGGACAACGGCTTAACTATGGCTACACCTTC.

With respect to this clonotype: Sequence at one end of the junction differs from germline and may be a read error. The chain is built from TRBV20-1 and TRBJ2-7, with D uncertain. Germline-derived CDR1 and CDR2 are DFQATT and SNEGSKA (reference sequence). The CDR3 loop spans 13 amino acids. Here the CDR3 reads CSVASSGSYGQYF. The CDR3 nucleotides are TGCAGTGTGGCCTCCAGTGGTTCCTACGGGCAGTACTTC.

This clonotype has at least ten counts. The gene calls are TRBV12-3 or TRBV12-4 and TRBJ2-1, with 7 positions matching TRBD1. The J segment lost 8 bases and the V segment lost 5 bases, leaving 6 bases of the junction unmatched. The CDR3 length is 13 residues. The CDR3 reads CASSTDRDDEQFF. As DNA, the CDR3 is TGTGCCAGCAGTACCGACAGGGATGATGAGCAGTTCTTC.

The J gene is TRBJ2-1, the V gene TRBV19; 8 bases fit TRBD1. J was trimmed by 5 bases and V by 6 bases; bases with no gene match: 3. Germline V gene lookup returns CDR1 LNHDA and CDR2 SQIVND (reference sequence). The CDR3 loop spans 13 amino acids. For the CDR3, the DNA is TGTGCCAGTAGGAGGACAGGGAACAATGAGCAGTTCTTC. Translation: CASRRTGNNEQFF.

This chain uses TRBV2 with TRBJ2-2, with 15 bases identical to TRBD2. CDR3 length: 18 residues. The ends lost 5 bases at V and 2 bases at J; junction bases unmatched: 6. Germline V CDR1 and CDR2: SNHLY, FYNNEI. The CDR3 nucleotides read TGTGCCAGCAGTCCGGGACTAGCGGGGGGCCCAAACACCGGGGAGCTGTTTTTT. It encodes CASSPGLAGGPNTGELFF.

This clonotype was observed a few times. A read error is possible here, since a much larger clone lies one base away. This chain joins TRBV6-5 and TRBJ2-7; D possibly corresponds to TRBD2 (6 bases). The germline CDR1 and CDR2 sequences are MNHEY and SVGAGI. CDR3 length: 14 residues. This CDR3 reads CASSPGDSTYGQYF. Written as DNA, the CDR3 is TGTGCCAGCAGTCCCGGGGACTCTACCTACGGGCAGTACTTC.

V usage is TRBV7-2 and J usage is TRBJ2-2; either TRBD1 or TRBD2 may fit D (5 bases each). The CDR3 length is 16 residues. The germline V gene encodes CDR1 SGHTA and CDR2 FQGNSA. The V gene lost 5 bases and the J gene lost 3 bases, with 16 bases spanning the gap. The CDR3 is CASSVGPFKDTGELFF. Here the CDR3 DNA reads TGTGCCAGCAGCGTGGGACCCTTTAAGGACACCGGGGAGCTGTTTTTT.

The chain recombines TRBV7-8 with TRBJ2-5, with a tentative D call TRBD1 (6 bases). Germline V gene sequence: CDR1 SGHVS, CDR2 FQNEAQ. Between the trimmed V and J ends, which lost 6 bases and 11 bases, there was a span of 22 bases. This CDR3 comprises 14 residues. The CDR3 sequence: CASSPKVHRDVQYF. CDR3 nucleotide sequence: TGTGCCAGCAGTCCAAAGGTCCACAGGGATGTGCAGTACTTC.

The J gene is TRBJ1-2, the V gene TRBV20-1, with D possibly matching TRBD1 (5 bases). Trimming shortened V by 0 bases and J by 7 bases, and 12 bases separated the two germline ends. The CDR3 spans 13 residues. Germline V gene sequence: CDR1 DFQATT, CDR2 SNEGSKA (reference sequence). The CDR3 DNA reads as TGCAGTGCTAGAGATGGATCCGGGGGTGGCTACACCTTC. Protein sequence: CSARDGSGGGYTF.

The V call is TRBV29-1, the J call TRBJ2-1, with D maybe TRBD2 (6 bases). The CDR3 is 13 amino acids. Germline V gene sequence: CDR1 SQVTM, CDR2 ANQGSEA. The CDR3 region is CSSRRGTYNEQFF. As DNA, the CDR3 is TGCAGTTCGCGACGCGGGACCTACAATGAGCAGTTCTTC.

The V call is TRBV27, the J call TRBJ2-7; no firm D call. Trimming took 7 bases from V and 2 from J, leaving 15 bases between them. This CDR3 contains 14 residues. CDR1 is MNHEY and CDR2 is SMNVEV in the germline V gene (reference sequence). The CDR3 reads CASNPPERPYEQYF. The CDR3 DNA reads TGTGCCAGCAACCCCCCGGAGAGACCCTACGAGCAGTACTTC.

This chain connects TRBV24-1 to TRBJ1-2; D gene uncertain. V lost 3 bases to trimming and J lost 4 bases, with 8 bases between them. The CDR3 contains 13 residues. Germline V lookup: CDR1 KGHDR, CDR2 SFDVKD. DNA of the CDR3: TGTGCCACCAGTGATCGCAGGAGCTATGGCTACACCTTC. It specifies CATSDRRSYGYTF.

The V gene is TRBV5-1, the J gene TRBJ2-2, with TRBD1 identical over 7 bases. V shed 4 bases and J 7 bases; nucleotides not matched to a gene: 10. The CDR3 consists of 15 residues. The germline V gene encodes CDR1 SGHRS and CDR2 YFSETQ. The CDR3 loop is CASSPVTGKGGELFF. CDR3 in DNA: TGCGCCAGCAGCCCAGTGACAGGGAAGGGCGGGGAGCTGTTTTTT.

This clonotype was seen repeatedly, ten times or more. The chain recombines TRBV5-1 with TRBJ2-3, with D possibly matching TRBD1 (6 bases). The length of the CDR3 is 15 residues. Germline values: CDR1 SGHRS, CDR2 YFSETQ. V shed 3 bases and J shed 2 bases, with 13 bases lying between them. The CDR3 DNA sequence: TGCGCCAGCAGCTCCCGGGACAAACACACAGATACGCAGTATTTT. Protein product: CASSSRDKHTDTQYF.

V and J are TRBV29-1 and TRBJ2-5; 8 positions match TRBD1. CDR1 is SQVTM, CDR2 ANQGSEA, per germline. V lost 4 bases, J lost 4 bases, and 8 bases stayed unmatched. The CDR3 is made up of 14 amino acids. CDR3 in amino acids: CSVAPDRGRETQYF. The CDR3 DNA sequence: TGCAGCGTTGCACCAGACAGGGGACGAGAGACCCAGTACTTC. The full variable domain, its missing parts supplied by reference TRBV29-1 and TRBJ2-5, is SAVISQKPSRDICQRGTSLTIQCQVDSQVTMMFWYRQQPGQSLTLIATANQGSEATYESGFVIDKFPISRPNLTFSTLTVSNMSPEDSSIYLCSVAPDRGRETQYFGPGTRLLVL.

V usage is TRBV10-2 and J usage is TRBJ2-7; D gene ambiguous. The CDR3 consists of 11 residues. The germline V and J ends were trimmed by 3 bases and 6 bases, with 6 bases remaining between them. The V gene's germline CDR1 is WSHSY and CDR2 SAAADI. DNA for the CDR3: TGCGCCAGCAGTGACTCTTCCGAGCAGTACTTC. This codes for CASSDSSEQYF.

This clonotype was counted a few times. The chain combines TRBV12-3 or TRBV12-4 with TRBJ2-7; D remains ambiguous. The CDR3 runs 13 residues. CDR3 sequence reads: CASGSSSLREQYF. The CDR3 DNA reads as TGTGCTAGTGGTTCAAGTTCTTTGCGCGAGCAGTACTTC.

The V gene is TRBV7-9, the J gene TRBJ2-5, with D perhaps matching TRBD1 (5 bases). Germline V lookup: CDR1 SEHNR, CDR2 FQNEAQ (reference sequence). CDR3 length equals 11 residues. Trimming stripped 5 bases from V and 10 bases from J, with 11 bases between. The CDR3: CASSPTQGQYF. The CDR3, as DNA: TGTGCCAGCAGCCCAACGCAGGGCCAGTACTTC.